This TCR beta chain is from a study of human T cells and chemical hapten exposure. General observations from the study: The count of PT1 expanded TCRs correlated positively with patch test score. Counts of TCRs above 1 in 1000 frequency stayed unchanged with DPC sensitization.

TCRdb itself ran the RACE reads through MiXCR, one entry per CDR3 protein. Of over 100,000 distinct CDR3 sequences in the sample, 9.2% were seen once. Regarding time point: patch test 2, 6 weeks after DPC sensitization. Regarding treatment: therapeutic diphenylcyclopropenone sensitization with weekly scalp DPC. Blood collection happened ahead of applying each patch test. This clonotype showed up just a few times. The antigen is undetermined. The V gene lost 0 bases and the J gene lost 5 bases, with 13 bases spanning the gap. The CDR3 consists of 16 residues. Germline V CDR1 and CDR2: LGHNA, YNFKEQ. The clonotype comes from a woman in her thirties or forties with alopecia areata. Some clones in this sample may be carry-over from other donors' samples. Sequences were derived from whole blood, sampled in connection with sensitization to the hapten diphenylcyclopropenone (DPC). The rearrangement uses TRBV4-2 and TRBJ2-2; possible D gene TRBD2, 5 bases. The DNA of the CDR3 is TGTGCCAGCAGCCAAGATGACGCGGGTGCGACCGGGGAGCTGTTTTTT. Translating it yields CASSQDDAGATGELFF.